The rows below give T cell receptor beta chains drawn from one sample of a study of T cells after yellow fever vaccination. Via MiXCR, TCRdb re-called the 5' RACE reads, giving one row per CDR3 protein. The top ten hold about 14% of the sample, which has approximately 550,000 distinct CDR3 sequences, roughly 14% seen once. The specimen was PBMCs, collected on the day of the yellow fever booster vaccination. The source is a man in his thirties or forties who received the YFV17D yellow fever vaccine. CDR3s include the opening cysteine and the closing phenylalanine or tryptophan. A D gene is named only where the DNA matches it firmly.

CASSSGQGGGELFF,TRBV7-3,TRBJ2-2,TRBD1
CASSLALGVEQFF,TRBV7-2,TRBJ2-1,NA
CASRLDAEGPDTQYF,TRBV5-4,TRBJ2-3,NA
CASSSSGSLITPGASSYEQYF,TRBV6-2/TRBV6-3,TRBJ2-7,NA
CSVYTEEAFF,TRBV29-1,TRBJ1-1,NA
CASSLGWETSGRAYEQYF,TRBV11-2,TRBJ2-7,TRBD2
CASSRQLEQYF,TRBV7-9,TRBJ2-7,NA
CASSQVIQLDQPQHF,TRBV4-3,TRBJ1-5,NA
CASSSHYGLAGNSGELFF,TRBV5-1,TRBJ2-2,TRBD2
CASSPSGGNQPQHF,TRBV7-9,TRBJ1-5,NA
CASSYLGELFF,TRBV4-2,TRBJ2-2,NA
CAISESQGPYEQYF,TRBV10-3,TRBJ2-7,NA
CASSHTGGFNTGELFF,TRBV3-1,TRBJ2-2,TRBD2
CASSFIAGSLRGANVLTF,TRBV7-2,TRBJ2-6,TRBD2
CSASSPTGSSYNEQFF,TRBV20-1,TRBJ2-1,NA
CASSEYFPDGDEQFF,TRBV25-1,TRBJ2-1,NA
CASSPGTVDVGGYTF,TRBV7-2,TRBJ1-2,TRBD1
CASSQSGSGRTPYEQYF,TRBV7-9,TRBJ2-7,TRBD2
CASSLVTSGRTYNEQFF,TRBV7-9,TRBJ2-1,TRBD2
CASSESGGSTYEQYF,TRBV10-2,TRBJ2-7,TRBD2
CASSDRGSGANVLTF,TRBV27,TRBJ2-6,TRBD1
CASSQASRANVLTF,TRBV4-2,TRBJ2-6,NA
CASSYSQRGKLFF,TRBV6-5,TRBJ1-4,NA
CASSPGQGRQETQYF,TRBV12-3/TRBV12-4,TRBJ2-5,TRBD1
CASTLAEWGTDTQYF,TRBV12-3/TRBV12-4,TRBJ2-3,TRBD2
CASSYSTTTNEKLFF,TRBV6-5,TRBJ1-4,NA
CASSPLGQGDEQYF,TRBV18,TRBJ2-7,TRBD1
CASSLAGADQEQYF,TRBV7-9,TRBJ2-7,NA
CASRGGTGDQPQHF,TRBV6-1,TRBJ1-5,NA
CASSSSGRGSYEQYF,TRBV27,TRBJ2-7,NA
CASSYQGVSNQPQHF,TRBV6-2/TRBV6-3,TRBJ1-5,TRBD1
CASSFGPGGFIGEQFF,TRBV5-1,TRBJ2-1,TRBD2
CASSEDRVEEQYF,TRBV5-1,TRBJ2-7,TRBD1
CASSTASGYEQFF,TRBV3-1,TRBJ2-1,TRBD2
CASSHHSGTYEQYF,TRBV11-2,TRBJ2-7,NA
CSAILQGRSYNSPLHF,TRBV20-1,TRBJ1-6,NA
CASSSSIAEAYNEQFF,TRBV7-2,TRBJ2-1,NA
CASTPGQRTSEQFF,TRBV7-8,TRBJ2-1,TRBD1
CASSRKDRENEQFF,TRBV12-3/TRBV12-4,TRBJ2-1,TRBD1
CSAREGAGWAGELFF,TRBV20-1,TRBJ2-2,NA
CASTDRRDTNTEAFF,TRBV6-1,TRBJ1-1,NA
CASSLPDQPQHF,TRBV14,TRBJ1-5,NA